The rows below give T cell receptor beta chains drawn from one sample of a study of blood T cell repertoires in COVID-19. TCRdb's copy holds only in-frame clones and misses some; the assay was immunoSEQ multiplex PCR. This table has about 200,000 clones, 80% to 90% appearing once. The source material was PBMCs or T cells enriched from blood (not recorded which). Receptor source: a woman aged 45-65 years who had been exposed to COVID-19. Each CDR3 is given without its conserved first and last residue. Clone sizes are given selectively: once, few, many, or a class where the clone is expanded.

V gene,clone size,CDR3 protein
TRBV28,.,ASSGQGAVNYGYT
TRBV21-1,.,ASSNEEYTDTQY
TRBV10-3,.,AVGTGNNYGYT
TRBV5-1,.,ASSPTVSYEQY
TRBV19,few,ATSLEFRGVEAF
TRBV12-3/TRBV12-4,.,ASTLGGNQPQH
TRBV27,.,ASSLWEDQDQPQH
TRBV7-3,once,ASSPAGGTDTQY
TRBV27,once,ASSHRQGRGYSPLH
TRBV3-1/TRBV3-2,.,ASTPDREGTEAF
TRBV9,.,ASSVRGGDSPLH
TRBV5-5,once,ASSFFSSYNSPLH
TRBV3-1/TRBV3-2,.,ASSLSAGRETQY
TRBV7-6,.,ASSPSGGPSYEQY
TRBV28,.,ASSPGTGVYEQY
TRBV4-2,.,ASSQERGLAGPETQY
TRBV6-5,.,ASRAAIAGGYEQY
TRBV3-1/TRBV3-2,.,ASSQGDSSSYEQY
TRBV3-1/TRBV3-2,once,ASGGAIYEQY
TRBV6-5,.,ASSEGTGLQETQY
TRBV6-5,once,ASRGQGPNQPQH
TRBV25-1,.,ASKGTGGTSGGYT